The 29 T cell receptor beta chains below come from one sample, sequenced in a study of OX40 agonist ivuxolimab in advanced cancers. Assay used: immunoSEQ multiplex PCR; TCRdb lists only in-frame clones, some missing. This sample has tens of thousands of clones, with 80% to 90% found just once. The sample was CD4+ or CD8+ T cells sorted from blood, taken in a trial of the OX40 agonist ivuxolimab. All receptors derive from an adult with an advanced solid tumor such as melanoma, head and neck, liver or kidney cancer.

The chain couples TRBV29-1 to TRBJ2-2; D unresolved. Trimming took 6 bases from V and 2 from J, leaving 4 bases between them. Germline V gene lookup returns CDR1 SQVTM and CDR2 ANQGSEA. The CDR3 sequence is 11 residues long. CDR3 loop: CSVINTGELFF. The CDR3 DNA sequence: TGCAGCGTAATAAACACCGGGGAGCTGTTTTTT.

The chain is built from TRBV5-6 and TRBJ2-7; D ambiguous. Trimming left V 1 base short and J 0 bases short, with 11 bases between. The CDR3 length is 15 residues. CDR1 is SGHDT and CDR2 is YYEEEE in the germline V gene. CDR3 bases: TGTGCCAGCAGCTTGAGATTTGGAAGCTCCTACGAGCAGTACGTC. Translating gives CASSLRFGSSYEQYV.

This clone was counted between two and nine times. V usage is TRBV19 and J usage is TRBJ1-1, with D hard to call. Trimming took 3 bases from V and 1 from J, leaving 0 bases between them. Germline V gene sequence: CDR1 LNHDA, CDR2 SQIVND (reference sequence). The CDR3 sequence is 11 residues long. Written as DNA, the CDR3 is TGTGCCAGTAGTATGAACACTGAAGCTTTCTTT. Translated: CASSMNTEAFF.

The rearrangement joins TRBV28 to TRBJ1-5; maybe TRBD1 (6 bases). From germline, CDR1 is MDHEN and CDR2 SYDVKM. The CDR3 has 14 amino acids. With 4 bases removed from V and 3 bases from J, the gap between germline ends came to 10 bases. CDR3 protein: CASSSRQDNQPQHF. The DNA for the CDR3 is TGTGCCAGCAGTTCTCGACAGGACAATCAGCCCCAGCATTTT. Full variable domain (rest looked up from reference TRBV28 and TRBJ1-5): DVKVTQSSRYLVKRTGEKVFLECVQDMDHENMFWYRQDPGLGLRLIYFSYDVKMKEKGDIPEGYSVSREKKERFSLILESASTNQTSMYLCASSSRQDNQPQHFGDGTRLSIL.

This clone occurred a few times. This likely stems from a read error, as it lies one base from a far larger clone. The chain links TRBV30 to TRBJ1-1; no firm D call. Trimming left V 4 bases short and J 0 bases short, with 9 bases between. The CDR3 is made up of 13 amino acids. Looked up from germline, CDR1 is GTSNPN and CDR2 is SVGIG (reference sequence). The CDR3 region is CAWNSGLNTEAFF. For the CDR3, the DNA is TGTGCCTGGAATAGTGGCTTGAACACTGAAGCTTTCTTT.

The chain has TRBV6-6 and TRBJ1-1; D gene ambiguous. The germline gives CDR1 MNHNY, CDR2 SVGAGI (reference sequence). The CDR3 covers 13 residues. V lost 5 bases, J lost 4 bases, and 11 bases lay in between. DNA for the CDR3: TGTGCCAGCAGTCTGTCGGGGTTCACTGAAGCTTTCTTT. Amino acids: CASSLSGFTEAFF.

The chain uses TRBV6-1 and TRBJ1-1; D remains unclear. Germline assignment: CDR1 MNHNS and CDR2 SASEGT. This CDR3 contains 13 residues. Between the trimmed V and J ends, which lost 2 bases and 7 bases, there was a span of 11 bases. The DNA for the CDR3 is TGTGCCAGCAGTGAATATGTAGCAGTTGAAGCTTTCTTT. It is translated as CASSEYVAVEAFF.

This clone was seen just once. The rearrangement joins TRBV10-3 to TRBJ2-1; 11 bases map to TRBD1. The CDR3 consists of 14 residues. V was clipped by 4 bases and J by 9 bases; unmatched bases: 5. The V gene's germline CDR1 is ENHRY and CDR2 SYGVKD. In DNA, the CDR3 is TGTGCCATCAGTGGGGACAGGGGGGACGGTGAGCAGTTCTTC. This sequence encodes CAISGDRGDGEQFF.

The chain joins TRBV19 to TRBJ1-1; tentative D call: TRBD1 (5 bases). With 3 bases removed from V and 0 bases from J, the gap between germline ends came to 5 bases. This CDR3 contains 13 residues. Germline loops: CDR1 LNHDA, CDR2 SQIVND (reference sequence). Here the CDR3 DNA reads TGTGCCAGTAGTATGGGGCTGAACACTGAAGCTTTCTTT. This gives the protein CASSMGLNTEAFF.

The chain combines TRBV5-4 with TRBJ2-7; 9 nucleotides line up with TRBD1. This CDR3 contains 16 residues. Germline V gene lookup returns CDR1 SGHNT and CDR2 YYREEE (reference sequence). Unmatched junction bases numbered 9, after V lost 0 bases and J lost 5 bases. The CDR3 here is CASSLDLGTGYNEQYV. CDR3 nucleotides: TGTGCCAGCAGCTTGGACCTGGGGACAGGGTATAACGAGCAGTACGTC.

About this clone itself: This specimen includes other DNA sequences encoding the same CDR3. The chain combines TRBV6-4 with TRBJ2-1, with TRBD2 matching 10 bases. This CDR3 comprises 15 residues. The V and J ends lost 4 bases and 0 bases, in that order; junction bases with no gene match: 0. The germline CDR1 and CDR2 sequences are MRHNA and SNTAGT. The CDR3 region is CASSVAGGSYNEQFF. DNA for the CDR3: TGTGCCAGCAGTGTAGCGGGAGGCTCCTACAATGAGCAGTTCTTC.

The J gene is TRBJ2-2, the V gene TRBV7-3, with a tentative D call TRBD2 (5 bases). Per the germline V gene, CDR1 is SGHTA and CDR2 is FQGTGA. This CDR3 is built from 14 residues. Trimming left V 1 base short and J 6 bases short, with 9 bases between. DNA for the CDR3: TGTGCCAGCAGCTTAAGCCTAGCTCCCGGGGAGCTGTTTTTT. This codes for CASSLSLAPGELFF.

The V gene is TRBV4-1, the J gene TRBJ2-1, with D perhaps TRBD1 (5 bases). The CDR3 sequence is 14 residues long. Per the germline V gene, CDR1 is MGHRA and CDR2 is YSYEKL. V lost 5 bases to trimming and J lost 10 bases, with 18 bases between them. DNA for the CDR3: TGCGCCAGCAGCGCCAGGACAAACGCACACGAGCAGTTCTTC. Translated: CASSARTNAHEQFF.

The chain uses TRBV27 and TRBJ1-1; no clear D. The CDR3 covers 15 residues. Trimming removed 6 bases at V and 0 bases at J, with 14 bases between. Germline V gene lookup returns CDR1 MNHEY and CDR2 SMNVEV (reference sequence). As DNA, the CDR3 is TGTGCCAGCAGCCCCGAGATAGGTATGAACACTGAAGCTTTCTTT. As protein: CASSPEIGMNTEAFF.

This chain uses TRBV19 with TRBJ2-7; perhaps TRBD1 as D (5 bases). Trimming shortened V by 5 bases and J by 3 bases, and 8 bases separated the two germline ends. The CDR3 has 12 residues. The germline V gene encodes CDR1 LNHDA and CDR2 SQIVND (reference sequence). CDR3 in DNA: TGTGCCAGTAGTCCGGACAACTACGAGCAGTACTTC. This sequence encodes CASSPDNYEQYF.

This clone was recorded only once. This chain uses TRBV6-4 with TRBJ2-3, with 8 nucleotides matching TRBD2. Germline lookup yields CDR1 MRHNA and CDR2 SNTAGT. This CDR3 spans 15 amino acids. V trimming: 2 bases; J trimming: 3 bases; junction bases outside the gene matches: 4. DNA for the CDR3: TGTGCCAGCAGTGACGAGGCTAGCGGGACAGATACGCAGTATTTT. Translating it yields CASSDEASGTDTQYF.

The count of this clone is one. This chain connects TRBV9 to TRBJ2-7; the D is unclear. The CDR3 consists of 13 residues. Trimming shortened V by 6 bases and J by 6 bases, and 16 bases separated the two germline ends. From germline, CDR1 is SGDLS and CDR2 YYNGEE. CDR3 in DNA: TGTGCCAGCACCCATGGTCCAGACTCCGAGCAGTACGTC. This sequence encodes CASTHGPDSEQYV.

The V and J genes are TRBV19 and TRBJ1-2; 7 bases fit TRBD1. CDR1 and CDR2 from the germline V gene are LNHDA and SQIVND (reference sequence). The CDR3 is made up of 13 amino acids. Losses at the gene ends were 6 bases for V and 4 bases for J; bases not matched to a gene: 5. CDR3 sequence: CASSWTGVYGYTF. CDR3 nucleotides: TGTGCCAGTAGCTGGACAGGAGTCTATGGCTACACCTTC.

This chain links TRBV27 with TRBJ2-5, with no clear D. The CDR3 consists of 13 residues. Deletions cut 8 bases from V and 5 bases from J, with 15 bases between. Germline assignment: CDR1 MNHEY and CDR2 SMNVEV (reference sequence). The CDR3 nucleotides read TGTGCCAGCTTTGGGCTAGGGCAGGAGACCCAGTACTTC. Its translation is CASFGLGQETQYF.

This chain uses TRBV11-2 with TRBJ2-3; 11 bases map to TRBD2. Germline assignment: CDR1 SGHAT and CDR2 FQNNGV. Losses at the gene ends were 5 bases for V and 3 bases for J; bases not matched to a gene: 7. The CDR3 is 16 amino acids. The CDR3 here is CASSLSGRAVTDTQYF. CDR3 bases: TGTGCCAGCAGCCTTAGCGGGAGGGCCGTAACAGATACGCAGTATTTT.

This chain connects TRBV7-3 to TRBJ2-1, with 10 nucleotides matching TRBD2. V was clipped by 5 bases and J by 3 bases; unmatched bases: 4. Germline loops: CDR1 SGHTA, CDR2 FQGTGA. The CDR3 is 15 residues long. This chain's CDR3 is CASSLAGERYNEQFF. Here the CDR3 DNA reads TGTGCCAGCAGCCTAGCGGGAGAGCGCTACAATGAGCAGTTCTTC.

The chain employs TRBV10-2 and TRBJ1-2, with D possibly being TRBD1 (5 bases). Trimming stripped 10 bases from V and 4 bases from J, with 19 bases between. Germline lookup yields CDR1 WSHSY and CDR2 SAAADI. The CDR3 is 14 amino acids. The CDR3 region has the DNA TGCGCCACCCTCTCCTCTGAGGGGTCCTATGGCTACACCTTC. Translating gives CATLSSEGSYGYTF.

This chain links TRBV9 with TRBJ1-2; D unresolved. Germline CDR1 reads SGDLS; CDR2 reads YYNGEE. V lost 3 bases, J lost 4 bases, and 4 bases lay in between. The CDR3 is 11 amino acids. CDR3 sequence: CASSGTYGYTF. CDR3 nucleotide sequence: TGTGCCAGCAGCGGCACCTATGGCTACACCTTC.

The chain carries TRBV7-9 and TRBJ2-1, with TRBD2 identical over 8 bases. Germline CDR1 SEHNR, CDR2 FQNEAQ (reference sequence). After removal of 5 bases from V and 8 bases from J, the junction contained 14 bases not matched to a gene. The CDR3 spans 16 residues. CDR3 nucleotides: TGTGCCAGCAGCCCGGGGCCCTCGGGACTAGGGGATGAGCAGTTCTTC. It translates to CASSPGPSGLGDEQFF.

The V call is TRBV2, the J call TRBJ2-1; 11 positions match TRBD2. The CDR3 sequence is 16 residues long. V lost 5 bases to trimming and J lost 2 bases; unmatched junction nucleotides: 5. Germline V gene data show CDR1 as SNHLY and CDR2 as FYNNEI. This chain's CDR3 is CASSTQLAGAYNEQFF. The CDR3 bases are TGTGCCAGCAGTACCCAACTAGCGGGGGCCTACAATGAGCAGTTCTTC.

This chain connects TRBV7-9 to TRBJ1-1; TRBD1 matches at 7 bases. The trim removed 4 bases at V and 7 bases at J, leaving 0 bases unmatched. The germline gives CDR1 SEHNR, CDR2 FQNEAQ (reference sequence). The CDR3 runs 11 residues. The DNA for the CDR3 is TGTGCCAGCAGCTACAGGGGTGAAGCTTTCTTT. Protein product: CASSYRGEAFF.

The chain employs TRBV15 and TRBJ2-1; 12 bases are shared with TRBD2. Germline loops: CDR1 LNHNV, CDR2 YYDKDF (reference sequence). V lost 1 base, J lost 1 base, and 20 bases stayed unmatched. CDR3 length equals 23 residues. CDR3: CATSRGRLAGAAFSTASYNEQFF. In DNA, the CDR3 is TGTGCCACCAGCAGAGGACGACTAGCGGGAGCGGCTTTTTCTACAGCGTCCTACAATGAGCAGTTCTTC.

The chain carries TRBV27 and TRBJ2-1; no clear D gene. The V end lost 0 bases, the J end lost 8 bases, and 5 bases lay between the germline ends. Looked up from germline, CDR1 is MNHEY and CDR2 is SMNVEV (reference sequence). The CDR3 contains 12 residues. CDR3 in amino acids: CASSLSIDEQFF. DNA of the CDR3: TGTGCCAGCAGTTTATCGATAGATGAGCAGTTCTTC.

The gene calls are TRBV7-6 and TRBJ2-3; 8 nucleotides agree with TRBD2. This CDR3 spans 17 amino acids. V was pared by 8 bases and J by 2 bases, with 15 bases of the junction left unmatched. Germline loops: CDR1 SGHVS, CDR2 FNYEAQ. CDR3: CASGSSSGGRDTDTQYF. For the CDR3, the DNA is TGTGCCAGCGGCTCCTCCTCGGGAGGGAGAGACACAGATACGCAGTATTTT.